This note documents a single TCR beta chain sequence. V trimming: 6 bases; J trimming: 6 bases; junction bases outside the gene matches: 9. The CDR3 is 15 amino acids. The germline gives CDR1 MDHEN, CDR2 SYDVKM. The table came from immunoSEQ multiplex PCR; TCRdb's copy has only in-frame clones and leaves some out. The data show some 99,000 clones, 95% seen once. This entry is derived from a study of technical replicates of blood from several donors. The sample taken for sequencing was T cells isolated from PBMCs. The source of this sequence is a human donor in good health. The V and J genes are TRBV28 and TRBJ2-2, with 8 bases aligning to TRBD1. The CDR3 DNA reads TGTGCCAGCAGCCCCATCCAGGGGGCAGCCGGGGAGCTGTTTTTT. Amino acids: CASSPIQGAAGELFF.